These 31 T cell receptor beta chains were sequenced from one sample in a study of T cell responses to AZD1222 COVID-19 vaccine. Libraries were prepared by immunoSEQ multiplex PCR; TCRdb keeps only in-frame clonotypes and omits some of them. The sample yields more than 140,000 clones, about 91% seen once. The specimen was peripheral blood, collected on day 0 of AZD1222 vaccination. These receptor sequences come from an adult in good health.

The chain uses TRBV6-2 or TRBV6-3 and TRBJ2-2, with 8 bases aligning to TRBD2. With V trimmed by 4 bases and J by 10 bases, 11 bases remained unmatched. This CDR3 is built from 15 residues. Germline lookup yields CDR1 MNHEY and CDR2 SVGEGT. The CDR3 nucleotides are TGTGCCAGCAGTTCACGGGAGGGCCCTCATCTGGAGCTGTTTTTT. Protein product: CASSSREGPHLELFF.

The V call is TRBV7-2, the J call TRBJ1-6; D remains unclear. V was trimmed by 4 bases and J by 7 bases, leaving 5 bases between them. This CDR3 spans 12 amino acids. Germline CDR1 SGHTA, CDR2 FQGNSA. The CDR3 spells CASSSQNSPLHF. CDR3 DNA: TGTGCCAGCAGCTCACAGAATTCACCCCTCCACTTT.

The rearrangement links TRBV20-1 to TRBJ1-3; no clear D gene. The CDR3 is made up of 14 amino acids. In germline, CDR1 is DFQATT, CDR2 SNEGSKA (reference sequence). The V end was cut by 3 bases, the J end by 0 bases, with 9 bases between. The CDR3 nucleotides read TGCAGTGCTAGTAGCAGGAGCTCTGGAAACACCATATATTTT. Amino acids: CSASSRSSGNTIYF.

The chain has TRBV4-3 and TRBJ2-7, with TRBD2 matching over 7 bases. Germline V gene lookup returns CDR1 LGHNA and CDR2 YSLEER. Trimming cost V 0 bases and J 3 bases; bases outside gene matches: 5. The length of the CDR3 is 15 residues. The CDR3: CASSQDRPSGYEQYF. CDR3 sequence (DNA): TGCGCCAGCAGCCAAGATAGGCCTAGCGGCTACGAGCAGTACTTC.

This chain links TRBV7-2 with TRBJ2-1, with 8 bases fitting TRBD2. The V gene's germline CDR1 is SGHTA and CDR2 FQGNSA. V lost 5 bases and J lost 4; bases outside the gene matches: 1. The CDR3 consists of 13 residues. DNA for the CDR3: TGTGCCAGCAGCGCTAGCGGGTACAATGAGCAGTTCTTC. Its protein product is CASSASGYNEQFF.

This chain links TRBV29-1 with TRBJ1-1; D is possibly TRBD1 (5 bases). The CDR3 consists of 11 residues. The germline V and J ends were trimmed by 4 bases and 10 bases, with 13 bases remaining between them. Germline CDR1 SQVTM, CDR2 ANQGSEA. In DNA form, the CDR3 reads TGCAGCGTTGGACAGACCAACGGAGCTTTCTTT. As protein: CSVGQTNGAFF.

This clone was counted once. The V and J genes are TRBV7-9 and TRBJ1-1, with D possibly being TRBD1 (5 bases). Germline CDR1 SEHNR, CDR2 FQNEAQ (reference sequence). The V end lost 5 bases, the J end lost 1 base, and 14 bases lay between the germline ends. There are 15 residues in the CDR3. CDR3 in DNA: TGTGCCAGCAGCCCCGACGGGAGGGGGAACACTGAAGCTTTCTTT. As protein: CASSPDGRGNTEAFF. Supplemented by reference TRBV7-9 and TRBJ1-1, the full variable domain reads DTGVSQNPRHKITKRGQNVTFRCDPISEHNRLYWYRQTLGQGPEFLTYFQNEAQLEKSRLLSDRFSAERPKGSFSTLEIQRTEQGDSAMYLCASSPDGRGNTEAFFGQGTRLTVV.

V and J are TRBV3-1 (or the pseudogene TRBV3-2) and TRBJ2-2; D possibly corresponds to TRBD2 (5 bases). CDR3 size: 12 residues. Trimming pared 6 bases from V and 8 bases from J, leaving 10 bases between. Per the germline V gene, CDR1 is LGHDT and CDR2 is YNNKEL (reference sequence). In DNA, the CDR3 is TGTGCCAGCAGGGAGGATGGGGGGGAGCTGTTTTTT. Translation gives CASREDGGELFF.

The chain uses TRBV5-4 and TRBJ1-1; 7 positions match TRBD1. Germline V gene data show CDR1 as SGHNT and CDR2 as YYREEE (reference sequence). The CDR3 spans 16 residues. With 0 bases clipped from V and 1 base from J, the junction kept 6 bases outside the gene matches. The CDR3 DNA reads as TGTGCCAGCAGCTTGGCCCGACAGGGTAGGAACACTGAAGCTTTCTTT. Its protein is CASSLARQGRNTEAFF. Based on the CDR3 plus reference TRBV5-4 and TRBJ1-1, the full variable domain is ETGVTQSPTHLIKTRGQQVTLRCSSQSGHNTVSWYQQALGQGPQFIFQYYREEENGRGNFPPRFSGLQFPNYSSELNVNALELDDSALYLCASSLARQGRNTEAFFGQGTRLTVV.

This sequence joins TRBV7-3 and TRBJ2-1; D may match TRBD1 or TRBD2 (6 bases each). The germline CDR1 and CDR2 sequences are SGHTA and FQGTGA. Trimming took off 5 bases at V and 5 bases at J, with 19 bases between the two ends. The CDR3 covers 16 residues. The DNA for the CDR3 is TGTGCCAGCAGCCTCAGGGGTCGCGGGACCCACAATGAGCAGTTCTTC. This codes for CASSLRGRGTHNEQFF.

For this clone: An end of the junction differs from the germline gene, which may be a read error. V is TRBV7-7 and J is TRBJ2-2; D tentatively reads TRBD1 or TRBD2 (5 bases each). Per germline, CDR1 SSHAT and CDR2 FNYEAQ (reference sequence). This CDR3 region has 16 residues. CDR3 in amino acids: CASSLGTGSNTGELFF. DNA of the CDR3: TGTGCTAGCAGCTTAGGGACGGGCTCGAACACCGGGGAGCTGTTTTTT.

The genes are TRBV20-1 and TRBJ2-7; D is undetermined. The CDR3 sequence is 12 residues long. V shed 3 bases and J shed 3 bases, with 9 bases lying between them. The germline V gene has CDR1 DFQATT and CDR2 SNEGSKA (reference sequence). CDR3 in amino acids: CSASVINYEQYF. In DNA, the CDR3 is TGCAGTGCTAGTGTTATCAACTACGAGCAGTACTTC.

The chain has TRBV20-1 and TRBJ1-1; no definite D call. From germline, CDR1 is DFQATT and CDR2 SNEGSKA (reference sequence). V lost 4 bases and J 7 bases, leaving 7 bases between the germline ends. CDR3 length: 10 residues. This CDR3 reads CSAIIYEAFF. CDR3 coding DNA: TGCAGTGCTATAATTTATGAAGCTTTCTTT.

The gene calls are TRBV7-8 and TRBJ1-1, with unresolved D. Deletions cut 1 base from V and 1 base from J, with 7 bases between. The CDR3 loop spans 14 amino acids. Looked up from germline, CDR1 is SGHVS and CDR2 is FQNEAQ. The DNA for the CDR3 is TGTGCCAGCAGCTTAGACTTGGGGAACACTGAAGCTTTCTTT. Amino acids: CASSLDLGNTEAFF.

The gene calls are TRBV7-3 and TRBJ1-1, with D perhaps TRBD1 (6 bases). The germline gives CDR1 SGHTA, CDR2 FQGTGA. Trimming removed 4 bases from V and 12 bases from J, with 15 bases in between. CDR3 size: 12 residues. The CDR3 bases are TGTGCCAGCAGCTGGCAGGGGCCGCCAACTTTCTTT. Amino acids: CASSWQGPPTFF.

This clone was seen once. The chain recombines TRBV28 with TRBJ2-1; D may be TRBD2 (6 bases). Trimming cost V 6 bases and J 5 bases, with 26 bases left between them. The CDR3 is 18 residues long. Germline CDR1 is MDHEN and CDR2 is SYDVKM. The CDR3 spells CASRETSRPPRHNNEQFF. DNA for the CDR3: TGTGCCAGCAGAGAGACTAGTAGGCCCCCAAGGCACAACAATGAGCAGTTCTTC.

The chain uses TRBV4-2 and TRBJ1-1; D gene uncertain. Trimming pared 4 bases from V and 3 bases from J, leaving 15 bases between. Germline V gene sequence: CDR1 LGHNA, CDR2 YNFKEQ. The CDR3 has 15 residues. The CDR3 sequence is CASSPSGPGYTEAFF. The CDR3 bases are TGTGCCAGCAGCCCCTCTGGCCCAGGATACACTGAAGCTTTCTTT.

V and J are TRBV6-4 and TRBJ2-1; 8 bases are shared with TRBD2. The V and J ends lost 3 bases and 7 bases, in that order; junction bases with no gene match: 5. CDR1 is MRHNA and CDR2 is SNTAGT in the germline V gene. The CDR3 has 14 residues. CDR3 nucleotide sequence: TGTGCCAGCAGTGAACGTCCTAGCGGGAATGAGCAGTTCTTC. It translates to CASSERPSGNEQFF.

With respect to this clone: This same CDR3 is encoded by further DNA sequences in the sample. The chain employs TRBV5-1 and TRBJ2-7, with 8 bases matching TRBD2. Losses at the gene ends were 4 bases for V and 0 bases for J; bases not matched to a gene: 3. Per germline, CDR1 SGHRS and CDR2 YFSETQ. The CDR3 consists of 14 residues. For the CDR3, the DNA is TGCGCCAGCAGCCTAAGCGGGAGCTCCTACGAGCAGTACTTC. This sequence encodes CASSLSGSSYEQYF.

This sequence joins TRBV6-5 and TRBJ2-7; D may correspond to TRBD1 or TRBD2 (5 bases each). CDR3 length: 15 residues. Germline loops: CDR1 MNHEY, CDR2 SVGAGI. V shed 0 bases and J shed 2 bases, with 11 bases lying between them. The CDR3 loop is CASSYSIGATYEQYF. The CDR3, as DNA: TGTGCCAGCAGTTACTCGATCGGGGCCACCTACGAGCAGTACTTC.

The chain is built from TRBV19 and TRBJ2-2; D not resolved. CDR1 LNHDA and CDR2 SQIVND come from the germline V gene (reference sequence). The CDR3 has 14 residues. V lost 6 bases and J 2 bases, leaving 10 bases between the germline ends. Here the CDR3 DNA reads TGTGCCAGTAGAAAGGAATATAACACCGGGGAGCTGTTTTTT. It specifies CASRKEYNTGELFF.

V and J are TRBV13 and TRBJ2-3; D may be TRBD1 or TRBD2 (5 bases each). Germline V gene sequence: CDR1 PRHDT, CDR2 FYEKMQ (reference sequence). The V end lost 4 bases, the J end lost 2 bases, and 13 bases lay between the germline ends. The CDR3 totals 15 residues. This CDR3 reads CASSYEGRVTDTQYF. In DNA, the CDR3 is TGTGCCAGCAGCTACGAGGGGAGAGTCACAGATACGCAGTATTTT.

This clone has just one count. The chain uses TRBV7-9 and TRBJ1-1; possibly TRBD1 for D (6 bases). Germline V lookup: CDR1 SEHNR, CDR2 FQNEAQ (reference sequence). V shed 1 base and J shed 4 bases, with 13 bases lying between them. The CDR3 spans 15 residues. The CDR3 protein is CASSLVSGGPTEAFF. CDR3 coding DNA: TGTGCCAGCAGCTTAGTAAGTGGGGGCCCCACTGAAGCTTTCTTT.

This sequence joins TRBV15 and TRBJ1-2, with D possibly TRBD1 on 6 matching bases. The CDR3 covers 14 residues. V was cut by 4 bases and J by 8 bases, with 17 bases left in between. Per germline, CDR1 LNHNV and CDR2 YYDKDF (reference sequence). The CDR3 DNA follows: TGTGCCACCAGCAACAGGTCACAGGGAGGGGGCTACACCTTC. Amino acid sequence: CATSNRSQGGGYTF.

The V call is TRBV28, the J call TRBJ1-4; 12 nucleotides line up with TRBD1. Germline CDR1 and CDR2: MDHEN and SYDVKM. The junction had 4 bases not matched to a gene; V was cut back by 3 bases and J by 8 bases. The CDR3 is made up of 15 amino acids. CDR3 loop: CASSFPGQGAEKLFF. DNA for the CDR3: TGTGCCAGCAGTTTCCCGGGACAGGGGGCCGAAAAACTGTTTTTT.

The chain joins TRBV7-9 to TRBJ2-3; a possible D gene is TRBD2 (6 bases). This CDR3 spans 17 amino acids. V lost 5 bases to trimming and J lost 0 bases, with 18 bases between them. Germline V gives CDR1 SEHNR, CDR2 FQNEAQ (reference sequence). The CDR3 is CASSPDRRGTSTDTQYF. The CDR3 DNA follows: TGTGCCAGCAGCCCCGATAGGCGCGGGACGAGCACAGATACGCAGTATTTT.

This chain links TRBV7-2 with TRBJ2-1; 9 bases agree with TRBD2. CDR3 length: 17 residues. Germline CDR1 and CDR2: SGHTA and FQGNSA. The junction had 11 bases not matched to a gene; V was cut back by 2 bases and J by 6 bases. In DNA, the CDR3 is TGTGCCAGCAGCTTACCCACCTTTAGCGGGAGACGCAATGAGCAGTTCTTC. It yields the protein CASSLPTFSGRRNEQFF.

The V gene is TRBV27, the J gene TRBJ1-6; 9 bases are shared with TRBD1. This CDR3 spans 16 amino acids. The germline V gene has CDR1 MNHEY and CDR2 SMNVEV (reference sequence). Trimming cost V 3 bases and J 14 bases; bases outside gene matches: 14. The CDR3 region is CASSLVGQGTPLTLHF. The CDR3, as DNA: TGTGCCAGCAGTTTGGTAGGACAGGGGACACCGTTGACCCTCCACTTT.

The chain is built from TRBV7-4 and TRBJ1-4; 7 nucleotides match TRBD1. V was pared by 2 bases and J by 5 bases, with 11 bases of the junction left unmatched. The germline V gene encodes CDR1 SGHVT and CDR2 SQSDAQ. CDR3 length: 17 residues. CDR3 in DNA: TGTGCCAGCAGCTTATATAAGTACAGGGGTTTCAATGAAAAACTGTTTTTT. Amino acids: CASSLYKYRGFNEKLFF.

This chain joins TRBV5-1 and TRBJ2-7; tentatively, D is TRBD1 or TRBD2 (5 bases each). Germline CDR1 SGHRS, CDR2 YFSETQ. V lost 0 bases and J lost 3, with 7 bases in between. The CDR3 is 13 residues long. CDR3: CASSLGGDYEQYF. DNA for the CDR3: TGCGCCAGCAGCTTGGGAGGGGACTACGAGCAGTACTTC.

The chain couples TRBV5-4 to TRBJ1-1, with 8 positions matching TRBD1. With 3 bases clipped from V and 3 bases from J, the junction kept 10 bases outside the gene matches. The length of the CDR3 is 16 residues. Looked up from germline, CDR1 is SGHNT and CDR2 is YYREEE (reference sequence). This CDR3 reads CASSSPPGGGYTEAFF. The CDR3 DNA reads TGTGCCAGCAGCTCCCCCCCAGGGGGCGGGTACACTGAAGCTTTCTTT. The full variable domain, with the rest looked up from reference TRBV5-4 and TRBJ1-1, is ETGVTQSPTHLIKTRGQQVTLRCSSQSGHNTVSWYQQALGQGPQFIFQYYREEENGRGNFPPRFSGLQFPNYSSELNVNALELDDSALYLCASSSPPGGGYTEAFFGQGTRLTVV.